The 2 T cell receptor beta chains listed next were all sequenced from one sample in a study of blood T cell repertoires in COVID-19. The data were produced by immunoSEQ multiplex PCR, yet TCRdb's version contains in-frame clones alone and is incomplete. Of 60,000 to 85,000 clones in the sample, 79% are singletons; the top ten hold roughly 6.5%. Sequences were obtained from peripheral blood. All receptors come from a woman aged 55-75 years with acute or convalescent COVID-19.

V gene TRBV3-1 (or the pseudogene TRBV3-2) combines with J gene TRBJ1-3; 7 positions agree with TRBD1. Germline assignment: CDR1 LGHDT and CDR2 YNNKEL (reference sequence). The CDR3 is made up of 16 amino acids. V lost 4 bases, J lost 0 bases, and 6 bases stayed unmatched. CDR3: CASSPRDSVSGNTIYF. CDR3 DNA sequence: TGTGCCAGCAGCCCGCGGGACAGCGTCTCTGGAAACACCATATATTTT.

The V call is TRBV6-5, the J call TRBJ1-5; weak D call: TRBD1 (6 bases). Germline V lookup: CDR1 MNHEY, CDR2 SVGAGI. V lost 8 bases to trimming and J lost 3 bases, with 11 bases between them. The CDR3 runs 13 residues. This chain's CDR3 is CASRQAYNQPQHF. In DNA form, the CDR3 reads TGTGCCAGCCGACAGGCTTACAATCAGCCCCAGCATTTT.